The source of this T cell receptor (beta chain) is a study of OX40 agonist ivuxolimab in advanced cancers. Regarding the complete study: The costimulatory receptor OX40 (CD134) was targeted by ivuxolimab, a fully human IgG2 agonistic monoclonal antibody. Peripheral TCRbeta sequencing aimed to test whether ivuxolimab altered TCR sequence diversity and caused clonal T-cell expansion. Partial responses were achieved by three dose-escalation patients, of whom one had hepatocellular carcinoma and two had cutaneous melanoma. In the dose-escalation cohort, 82.7% of patients were male, and the mean age was around 60 years, with a range of 23 to 79. The paper reports the monotherapy dose-escalation portion (N = 52 patients) of the phase I ivuxolimab trial. Intravenous ivuxolimab was administered to patients every 2 weeks at six dose levels: 0.01, 0.1, 0.3, 1.5, 3 and 10 mg/kg. Of the 50 to 55 patients in dose escalation, around 20 had hepatocellular carcinoma, about 15 had melanoma, 9 had renal cell carcinoma and 9 had head and neck cancer. Patients were allowed to have had prior anti-PD-1, anti-PD-L1 or anti-CTLA-4 therapy, and approximately 39% of the dose-escalation patients had been treated with checkpoint inhibitors.

Per the germline V gene, LGHNA is the CDR1 and YSLEER is the CDR2. V is clipped by 3 bases and J by 5 bases, and the sequence between their germline boundaries is 11 bases long. The cysteine opens and the phenylalanine closes a CDR3 of 13 amino acids. Of the read, only the CDR3 DNA is kept; its 39 bases are in frame from base 1. Results and caveats for the whole study, not just this receptor: The antigen specificity of the clonally expanded peripheral T cells was not determined. Low levels of normalized T-cell clonal expansion were also seen in some patients who did not respond. After ivuxolimab, more expanded clones were found on average in CD8+ T cells than in CD4+ T cells. Clonal expansion of both CD4+ and CD8+ blood T cells was observed from baseline to week 6 at doses 0.1 to 3.0 mg/kg. In partial responders in the 0.1-3.0 mg/kg groups, normalized peripheral clonal expansion was found to be among the lowest, especially among CD8+ T cells.

Turning to this clone: The antigen it recognizes is unknown. No clone much larger than this one lies a single base away; base qualities are absent.

The trial excluded patients who had a history of autoimmune disease or who were on systemic immunosuppression. Peripheral blood for TCR sequencing was drawn from every dose cohort at baseline, at cycle 4 day 1 and at cycle 7 day 1. Samples were obtained from an open-label, multicenter, first-in-human phase I dose-escalation trial of ivuxolimab. The trial enrolled adults with locally advanced or metastatic head and neck squamous cell, hepatocellular, melanoma or renal cell carcinoma. CD4+ and CD8+ T cells were sorted separately from peripheral blood before TCR sequencing. Genomic DNA was isolated from the sorted cells so that the TCRbeta CDR3 region could be sequenced. The immunoSEQ Assay was used for sequencing of TCRbeta CDR3 regions. This is the immuneACCESS table as TCRdb keeps it, with only in-frame sequences that have V and J called. A part of the clones is gone; compared with another copy, unresolved V genes explain less than half, and the rest is unexplained. The sample profile shows over 85,000 clones; about nine tenths of them were found once. The ten largest account for less than 0.35% of the sample.

The sample here was CD4+ or CD8+ T cells sorted from blood, taken in a trial of the OX40 agonist ivuxolimab. Rearrangement joined TRBV4-3 to TRBJ2-7; perhaps TRBD1 is the D gene, with 6 bases matching. This clonotype was obtained from an adult with an advanced solid tumor such as melanoma, head and neck, liver or kidney cancer. The CDR3 region: CASSQLYRDEQYF. The DNA is as follows: TGCGCCAGCAGCCAGCTATACAGGGACGAGCAGTACTTC.